What follows are 32 T cell receptor beta chains derived from one specimen sequenced in a study of regulatory T cells in long-lasting Graves disease. Combining iRepertoire HTBI primers with Arm-PCR of CDR3 regions, the authors built TCR beta libraries. TCRdb re-analysed the multiplex PCR reads in MiXCR, keeping a single row per CDR3 protein. The repertoire has a few hundred thousand distinct CDR3 sequences, over 12% of them found once; the top ten carry 7.8%. Sample time point: newly diagnosed GD, antithyroid drugs for less than 3 months. PBMC-derived RNA was used for the TCR library. This sample also belongs to another study, concerning T cells in Graves' hyperthyroidism and ophthalmopathy.

Sequenced material: peripheral blood mononuclear cells (PBMCs), taken at new diagnosis, from a patient treated with antithyroid drugs. The receptor source for this set is a woman aged 40-49 years with Graves disease.

This clonotype has ten or more counts. This sequence joins TRBV27 and TRBJ2-1, with TRBD2 identical over 7 bases. The CDR3 is 19 residues long. V shed 5 bases, J shed 0 bases, and the junction held 16 bases outside the gene matches. CDR1 and CDR2 from the germline V gene are MNHEY and SMNVEV (reference sequence). As DNA, the CDR3 is TGTGCCAGCAGTCAAACCGGGACTATCATTCTAAGCTCCTACAATGAGCAGTTCTTC. Its protein is CASSQTGTIILSSYNEQFF.

This clonotype appeared many times. V and J are TRBV28 and TRBJ2-1; weak D call: TRBD1 (5 bases). The CDR3 loop spans 15 amino acids. V lost 1 base to trimming and J lost 0 bases, with 7 bases between them. The germline gives CDR1 MDHEN, CDR2 SYDVKM. The CDR3 region is CASSLYRSSYNEQFF. The CDR3 DNA sequence: TGTGCCAGCAGTTTATACAGGAGCTCCTACAATGAGCAGTTCTTC. Full variable domain (missing parts from reference TRBV28 and TRBJ2-1): DVKVTQSSRYLVKRTGEKVFLECVQDMDHENMFWYRQDPGLGLRLIYFSYDVKMKEKGDIPEGYSVSREKKERFSLILESASTNQTSMYLCASSLYRSSYNEQFFGPGTRLTVL.

Many counts were recorded for this clonotype. The chain is built from TRBV5-6 and TRBJ2-7; TRBD2 aligns across 10 bases. The V gene's germline CDR1 is SGHDT and CDR2 YYEEEE. The CDR3 is made up of 15 amino acids. V lost 4 bases and J lost 3; bases outside the gene matches: 7. In DNA, the CDR3 is TGTGCCAGCAGCCCCCAAGGACTAGCGGACTACGAGCAGTACTTC. Protein sequence: CASSPQGLADYEQYF.

This clonotype was seen ten or more times. V gene TRBV18 combines with J gene TRBJ1-1; D gene ambiguous. V was clipped by 7 bases and J by 1 base, with 10 bases between them. The germline V gene encodes CDR1 KGHSH and CDR2 LQKENI. This CDR3 region has 13 residues. The CDR3 reads CASFGLENTEAFF. For the CDR3, the DNA is TGTGCCAGCTTCGGGTTGGAGAACACTGAAGCTTTCTTT.

The table lists this clonotype with a few counts. The chain links TRBV30 to TRBJ2-5; D is ambiguous. Trimming removed 1 base from V and 4 bases from J, with 7 bases in between. Germline CDR1 reads GTSNPN; CDR2 reads SVGIG (reference sequence). The CDR3 totals 12 residues. The CDR3 is CAWSGPRETQYF. CDR3 nucleotide sequence: TGTGCCTGGAGTGGTCCGAGAGAGACCCAGTACTTC.

Ten or more counts support this clonotype. The chain uses TRBV12-3 or TRBV12-4 and TRBJ2-7, with D perhaps TRBD2 (6 bases). The V gene lost 5 bases and the J gene lost 3 bases, with 14 bases spanning the gap. This CDR3 is built from 14 residues. The chain's CDR3 is CASSPPRGFYEQYF. CDR3 nucleotides: TGTGCCAGCAGTCCGCCACGGGGGTTCTACGAGCAGTACTTC.

This clonotype occurred a few times. The chain joins TRBV28 to TRBJ2-7, with 7 bases identical to TRBD1. The CDR3 runs to 15 residues. Trimming took 5 bases from V and 5 from J; bases not matched to a gene: 12. Germline CDR1 is MDHEN and CDR2 is SYDVKM. The CDR3 reads CASSPRQGFGHEQYF. For the CDR3, the DNA is TGTGCCAGCAGTCCTAGACAGGGCTTCGGCCACGAGCAGTACTTC.

Concerning this clonotype: One end of the junction fails to match germline, which may point to a read error. The chain uses TRBV19 and TRBJ1-5; no firm D call. Germline V lookup: CDR1 LNHDA, CDR2 SQIVND (reference sequence). The CDR3 covers 15 residues. DNA of the CDR3: TGTACCAGTAGTATGGGGAGGAATAGCAATCAGCCCCAGCATTTT. Protein sequence: CTSSMGRNSNQPQHF.

The V gene is TRBV4-3, the J gene TRBJ1-1; D unresolved. Trimming took 1 base from V and 1 from J, leaving 7 bases between them. This CDR3 has 14 residues. Germline V gene lookup returns CDR1 LGHNA and CDR2 YSLEER. CDR3 sequence (DNA): TGCGCCAGCAGCCAAGGGGCTTCGAACACTGAAGCTTTCTTT. Protein: CASSQGASNTEAFF.

Comment on this clonotype: This could be a read error, since a much larger clone is one nucleotide away. V and J are TRBV5-8 and TRBJ1-2; a possible D gene is TRBD1 (6 bases). Germline-derived CDR1 and CDR2 are SGHTS and YDEGEE. This CDR3 is built from 14 residues. V lost 0 bases to trimming and J lost 8 bases, with 14 bases between them. The CDR3 DNA reads as TGTGCCAGCAGCTTGGTCGCCAGGGGAGGCGGCTACACCTTC. This translates into CASSLVARGGGYTF.

This clonotype was counted a few times. This sequence joins TRBV9 and TRBJ2-7; TRBD2 matches 7 bases. V shed 1 base and J 5 bases; nucleotides not matched to a gene: 9. This CDR3 is built from 15 residues. The V gene's germline CDR1 is SGDLS and CDR2 YYNGEE. The CDR3 DNA reads TGTGCCAGCAGCGTACGGGCGGGGGAGTTTGACGAGCAGTACTTC. This codes for CASSVRAGEFDEQYF.

This clonotype has at least ten counts. This chain connects TRBV6-1 to TRBJ2-5; 10 positions match TRBD2. Germline V gene sequence: CDR1 MNHNS, CDR2 SASEGT. CDR3 size: 16 residues. Trimming removed 5 bases from V and 5 bases from J; junction bases left unmatched: 11. CDR3 region: CASSPLEAGGSETQYF. The DNA of the CDR3 is TGTGCCAGCAGTCCTCTCGAAGCGGGAGGGTCGGAGACCCAGTACTTC.

This clonotype was detected only a few times. The chain links TRBV27 to TRBJ2-7, with a weak D call TRBD2 (6 bases). V shed 10 bases and J shed 5 bases, with 15 bases lying between them. CDR1 and CDR2 from the germline V gene are MNHEY and SMNVEV (reference sequence). CDR3 length equals 12 residues. CDR3 DNA sequence: TGTGCCAACAGCCGGACTATCCACGAGCAGTACTTC. Protein product: CANSRTIHEQYF.

This clonotype was recorded a few times. This chain links TRBV19 with TRBJ2-7, with 11 bases that match TRBD2. Germline V gene data show CDR1 as LNHDA and CDR2 as SQIVND (reference sequence). This CDR3 spans 15 amino acids. The V and J ends lost 6 bases and 5 bases, in that order; junction bases with no gene match: 9. CDR3 DNA sequence: TGTGCCAGTAGAAAACAGGGGACTAGCGGCCACGAGCAGTACTTC. As protein: CASRKQGTSGHEQYF. The full variable domain, rest sourced from reference TRBV19 and TRBJ2-7, is DGGITQSPKYLFRKEGQNVTLSCEQNLNHDAMYWYRQDPGQGLRLIYYSQIVNDFQKGDIAEGYSVSREKKESFPLTVTSAQKNPTAFYLCASRKQGTSGHEQYFGPGTRLTVT.

Turning to this clonotype: A much bigger clone sits one base away, suggesting this may be a read error. This chain links TRBV3-1 with TRBJ1-4, with D hard to call. Trimming cost V 1 base and J 6 bases, with 12 bases left between them. CDR1 and CDR2 from the germline V gene are LGHDT and YNNKEL (reference sequence). The CDR3 spans 15 residues. In nucleotides, the CDR3 is TGTGCCAGCAGCCAAGGGGCAGTTTCCGATGAAAAACTGTTTTTT. As protein: CASSQGAVSDEKLFF.

The sample holds a few counts of this clonotype. J is TRBJ1-5 and V is TRBV5-7; no clear D gene. TRBV5-7 is designated an ORF whose function remains uncertain. V was pared by 0 bases and J by 3 bases, with 10 bases between. This CDR3 has 15 residues. The CDR3 spells CASSLVRTNNQPQHF. CDR3 bases: TGTGCCAGCAGCTTGGTACGGACGAACAATCAGCCCCAGCATTTT.

The CDR3 nucleotides are TGCAGTGGAAAGACTAGCGGGGCTTCCTACGAGCAGTACTTC. Translated, it gives CSGKTSGASYEQYF. The rearrangement uses TRBV20-1 and TRBJ2-7; TRBD2 aligns across 11 bases. CDR1 and CDR2 from the germline V gene are DFQATT and SNEGSKA (reference sequence). V gave up 7 bases and J gave up 1 base; unmatched junction bases: 6. The CDR3 sequence is 14 residues long.

This clonotype was seen repeatedly, ten times or more. The V call is TRBV3-1, the J call TRBJ2-7; 11 bases line up with TRBD2. Germline loops: CDR1 LGHDT, CDR2 YNNKEL (reference sequence). This CDR3 contains 13 residues. V lost 7 bases, J lost 3 bases, and 2 bases stayed unmatched. Here the CDR3 reads CASKGLADYEQYF. The CDR3 coding sequence is TGTGCCAGCAAGGGACTAGCGGACTACGAGCAGTACTTC.

The chain uses TRBV28 and TRBJ2-1; 9 nucleotides align to TRBD2. V shed 6 bases, J shed 5 bases, and the junction held 14 bases outside the gene matches. The CDR3 is 17 residues long. The germline V gene encodes CDR1 MDHEN and CDR2 SYDVKM. The CDR3 sequence: CASRTGAGGGDDNEQFF. The CDR3 bases are TGTGCCAGCAGGACCGGCGCGGGAGGGGGGGACGACAATGAGCAGTTCTTC. The variable domain in full, with the rest retrieved from reference TRBV28 and TRBJ2-1, is DVKVTQSSRYLVKRTGEKVFLECVQDMDHENMFWYRQDPGLGLRLIYFSYDVKMKEKGDIPEGYSVSREKKERFSLILESASTNQTSMYLCASRTGAGGGDDNEQFFGPGTRLTVL.

Comment on this clonotype: Given a far larger clone just one base away, this is likely a sequencing read error. The chain links TRBV7-2 to TRBJ2-1, with 10 bases aligning to TRBD2. The CDR3 runs to 15 residues. CDR1 is SGHTA and CDR2 is FQGNSA in the germline V gene. In nucleotides, the CDR3 is TGTGCCGGCAGTGAAGGGGCTAGCGGGAGCAATGAGCAGTTCTTC. Protein: CAGSEGASGSNEQFF.

This clonotype was recorded many times. DNA for the CDR3: TGCAGTGCTAGTGGGACAGGTGGACTAGCGGGATTCAATGAGCAGTTCTTC. It specifies CSASGTGGLAGFNEQFF. The gene calls are TRBV20-1 and TRBJ2-1, with TRBD2 matching 12 bases. The V and J ends lost 3 bases and 6 bases, in that order; junction bases with no gene match: 12. The CDR3 consists of 17 residues. Germline V lookup: CDR1 DFQATT, CDR2 SNEGSKA (reference sequence).

This clonotype was picked up many times. This chain connects TRBV2 to TRBJ2-5; 8 nucleotides agree with TRBD2. Germline lookup yields CDR1 SNHLY and CDR2 FYNNEI. The CDR3 runs to 14 residues. V lost 8 bases, J lost 0 bases, and 5 bases stayed unmatched. The DNA for the CDR3 is TGTGCCAGCTGGTCTAGCGGGTACCAAGAGACCCAGTACTTC. It is translated as CASWSSGYQETQYF. Full variable domain (rest looked up from reference TRBV2 and TRBJ2-5): EPEVTQTPSHQVTQMGQEVILRCVPISNHLYFYWYRQILGQKVEFLVSFYNNEISEKSEIFDDQFSVERPDGSNFTLKIRSTKLEDSAMYFCASWSSGYQETQYFGPGTRLLVL.

This clonotype was recorded at least ten times. V and J are TRBV11-3 and TRBJ2-1; 7 positions agree with TRBD1. The CDR3 sequence is 16 residues long. V was pared by 1 base and J by 0 bases, with 3 bases of the junction left unmatched. The V gene's germline CDR1 is SGHNT and CDR2 YENEEA. CDR3 residues: CASSLAQGSSYNEQFF. DNA for the CDR3: TGTGCCAGCAGCTTAGCACAGGGGAGCTCCTACAATGAGCAGTTCTTC.

This clonotype showed up many times. The V gene is TRBV12-3 or TRBV12-4, the J gene TRBJ2-3, with 8 bases identical to TRBD2. V was pared by 6 bases and J by 3 bases, with 11 bases of the junction left unmatched. The CDR3 is 16 residues long. The CDR3 DNA is TGTGCCAGCAGGCCACAACAGGGACTAGGGACAGATACGCAGTATTTT. It translates to CASRPQQGLGTDTQYF.

This clonotype appeared many times. V and J are TRBV7-6 and TRBJ2-7; D is ambiguous. Germline V gene data show CDR1 as SGHVS and CDR2 as FNYEAQ. The CDR3 is made up of 15 amino acids. V lost 5 bases and J lost 3, with 17 bases in between. In DNA form, the CDR3 reads TGTGCCAGCAGCGAAAGGGCCTCTCAAGGCTACGAGCAGTACTTC. It yields the protein CASSERASQGYEQYF.

With regard to this clonotype: This may come from a read error, since a much larger clone is one base off. V usage is TRBV10-3 and J usage is TRBJ2-7; 7 bases are a match to TRBD2. CDR3 length: 12 residues. The germline V gene encodes CDR1 ENHRY and CDR2 SYGVKD. In DNA, the CDR3 is TGTGCCTCCGGGGGACTACTCTACGAGCGGTACTTC. Encoded protein: CASGGLLYERYF.

The chain couples TRBV4-3 to TRBJ2-7, with D unresolved. Germline V lookup: CDR1 LGHNA, CDR2 YSLEER. The V gene lost 0 bases and the J gene lost 3 bases, with 12 bases spanning the gap. CDR3 size: 15 residues. Here the CDR3 reads CASSQDVHGSYEQYF. For the CDR3, the DNA is TGCGCCAGCAGCCAAGATGTCCACGGCAGCTACGAGCAGTACTTC.

In this sample, this clonotype turned up many times. The V gene is TRBV27, the J gene TRBJ2-3; D uncertain. This CDR3 is built from 13 residues. Germline CDR1 and CDR2: MNHEY and SMNVEV (reference sequence). The ends were cut back, 3 bases at V and 1 base at J, with 5 bases in the middle. Here the CDR3 DNA reads TGTGCCAGCAGTTTTCAGCGCACAGATACGCAGTATTTT. It is translated as CASSFQRTDTQYF.

About this clonotype: It may be a read error: a sequence one base away is much more abundant. The CDR3 DNA follows: TGTGCCAGCTCACCAGACAGGGAGGGTCAGCCCCGGCATTTT. This sequence encodes CASSPDREGQPRHF. The chain joins TRBV18 to TRBJ1-5; 7 bases are shared with TRBD1. Germline-derived CDR1 and CDR2 are KGHSH and LQKENI. CDR3 size: 14 residues.

As concerns this clonotype: One junction end disagrees with the germline gene, perhaps due to a read error. V and J are TRBV2 and TRBJ1-6; D gene uncertain. Germline V gene sequence: CDR1 SNHLY, CDR2 FYNNEI. The CDR3 contains 12 residues. CDR3 in amino acids: CASSEPYRPQDF. CDR3 DNA: TGTGCCAGCAGTGAGCCCTACAGACCTCAGGACTTT.

Comments on this clonotype: A read error may be the cause here, since a much bigger clone is one base away. J is TRBJ2-3 and V is TRBV6-4; D is tentatively TRBD1 or TRBD2 (5 bases each). From germline, CDR1 is MRHNA and CDR2 SNTAGT. This CDR3 is 13 amino acids long. V lost 4 bases and J 0 bases, leaving 5 bases between the germline ends. The CDR3, as DNA: TGTGCCAGCAGTGGGGACAGCACAGATACGCAGTATTTT. Residues: CASSGDSTDTQYF.

V usage is TRBV20-1 and J usage is TRBJ2-7; 8 bases align to TRBD2. The CDR3 has 10 amino acids. J was trimmed by 7 bases and V by 6 bases; bases with no gene match: 2. Germline V CDR1 and CDR2: DFQATT, SNEGSKA (reference sequence). DNA of the CDR3: TGCAGTGCGACGGGGGGGGAGCAGTACTTC. Its translation: CSATGGEQYF.